The clone carrying this T cell receptor beta chain was recorded many times. The antigen remains undetermined. The data derive from a study of molecular identifiers for immune sequencing clone quantification. Study details: For replicates, RNA isolated from about 20,000 or 100,000 naive CD8 cells was divided into five portions, of which four were sequenced.

V was cut by 8 bases and J by 0 bases, with 7 bases left in between. This CDR3 is 12 amino acids long. CDR1 is MNHEY, CDR2 SMNVEV, per germline (reference sequence). Via MiXCR, TCRdb re-called the PCR reads, giving one row per CDR3 protein. Seen here are around 460,000 distinct CDR3 sequences, roughly 26% observed once, and the top ten hold just over 0.75%. Findings and caveats of the study: Spiked Jurkat TCR RNA equivalent to one cell was reportedly detectable in around 980,000 naive cells. Should identical TCR molecules share a barcode, the sizes of highly expanded clones could be underestimated.

The receptor was isolated from a human donor in good health. Some libraries in this study had Jurkat cell RNA spiked in. The specimen was naive CD8+ T cells from blood, with Jurkat cell RNA spiked in. Subset specified: FACS-sorted CD8+CD4-CCR7+CD45RA+ naive T cells. V and J are TRBV27 and TRBJ1-1; tentative D call: TRBD1 (5 bases). The CDR3 is CASGTMNTEAFF. CDR3 nucleotides: TGTGCCAGCGGGACCATGAACACTGAAGCTTTCTTT.